The clone carrying this T cell receptor (beta chain) is a singleton in its sample. Its antigen is unidentified. This specimen belongs to a study of cytomegalovirus exposure and HLA in healthy donors. Researchers ran the PCR with 60 Vbeta and 13 Jbeta primers. Assay: immunoSEQ multiplex PCR; the TCRdb copy retains only in-frame clones and omits some. The top ten hold about 6.8% of the sample, which has about 140,000 clones, around 82% seen once. V lost 7 bases and J lost 4; bases outside the gene matches: 5. The CDR3 length is 12 residues. Germline assignment: CDR1 SQVTM and CDR2 ANQGSEA. Broader study findings: Roughly even sequencing depth across donors was the assumption behind the presence/absence analyses.

The sample taken for sequencing was PBMCs. This TCR derives from a woman between 35 and 50 years old in good health and CMV-seropositive. The V gene is TRBV29-1, the J gene TRBJ2-3, with 7 positions matching TRBD1. The CDR3 spells CSARDSPDTQYF. DNA for the CDR3: TGCAGCGCCCGGGACAGCCCAGATACGCAGTATTTT.